The 26 T cell receptor beta chains reported below all come from one sample, sequenced in a study of blood T cell repertoires in COVID-19. Profiling relied on immunoSEQ multiplex PCR, and the TCRdb table lists in-frame clones only, not all of them. The data contain about 210,000 clones, about 89% of them singletons. The sample consisted of peripheral blood. Source of these receptors: a woman in her thirties or forties with acute or convalescent COVID-19.

This chain uses TRBV5-6 with TRBJ2-7; D gene unclear. V shed 3 bases and J shed 0 bases, with 10 bases lying between them. The CDR3 spans 14 residues. The V gene's germline CDR1 is SGHDT and CDR2 YYEEEE. CDR3 in amino acids: CASSYLSSSYEQYV. The CDR3, as DNA: TGTGCCAGCAGCTACCTATCAAGCTCCTACGAGCAGTACGTC.

V usage is TRBV11-2 and J usage is TRBJ1-3; D is unclear. Germline CDR1 SGHAT, CDR2 FQNNGV. This CDR3 spans 15 amino acids. Trimming took off 4 bases at V and 2 bases at J, with 12 bases between the two ends. The CDR3 sequence is CASSSPGATGNTIYF. The CDR3 DNA reads as TGTGCCAGCAGCTCCCCGGGAGCAACTGGAAACACCATATATTTT.

This clone is a singleton in its sample. The J gene is TRBJ1-2, the V gene TRBV3-1 (or the pseudogene TRBV3-2); D might be TRBD1 (5 bases). CDR1 and CDR2 (germline): LGHDT, YNNKEL (reference sequence). The CDR3 length is 13 residues. V dropped 1 base and J dropped 8 bases, with 11 bases sitting between them. CDR3 sequence (DNA): TGTGCCAGCAGCCAAGTCAGGGTGGGAGGCTACACCTTC. This translates into CASSQVRVGGYTF.

The chain recombines TRBV10-3 with TRBJ2-7; 12 bases match TRBD2. This CDR3 is 18 amino acids long. Trimming removed 5 bases from V and 0 bases from J; junction bases left unmatched: 11. Per germline, CDR1 ENHRY and CDR2 SYGVKD. CDR3 loop: CAISQGLAGGRSSYEQYV. As DNA, the CDR3 is TGTGCCATCAGTCAGGGGCTAGCGGGGGGGCGGAGCTCCTACGAGCAGTACGTC.

The rearrangement uses TRBV18 and TRBJ2-6; 9 bases are shared with TRBD2. Germline V lookup: CDR1 KGHSH, CDR2 LQKENI. V trimming: 6 bases; J trimming: 0 bases; junction bases outside the gene matches: 15. The CDR3 is 20 residues long. The CDR3 region has the DNA TGTGCCAGCTCCCCTCGGGCACAGCGGGGGGCTTACTCTGGGGCCAACGTCCTGACTTTC. As protein: CASSPRAQRGAYSGANVLTF.

For the CDR3, the DNA is TGTGCCAGCAGCGCCCAGGGGGGACAGGGTTCCTATGGCTACACCTTC. Protein: CASSAQGGQGSYGYTF. The genes are TRBV9 and TRBJ1-2; 9 positions agree with TRBD1. CDR1 is SGDLS, CDR2 YYNGEE, per germline. J was trimmed by 4 bases and V by 3 bases; bases with no gene match: 10. The CDR3 totals 16 residues. Combining the CDR3 with reference TRBV9 and TRBJ1-2 gives the whole variable domain DSGVTQTPKHLITATGQRVTLRCSPRSGDLSVYWYQQSLDQGLQFLIQYYNGEERAKGNILERFSAQQFPDLHSELNLSSLELGDSALYFCASSAQGGQGSYGYTFGSGTRLTVV.

The chain joins TRBV18 to TRBJ1-1; a weak D match, TRBD1 (6 bases). Per germline, CDR1 KGHSH and CDR2 LQKENI. The CDR3 spans 18 residues. V was pared by 2 bases and J by 0 bases, with 19 bases between. In DNA, the CDR3 is TGTGCCAGCTCACCAGTTGGAACAGGGCGTGACGTGAACACTGAAGCTTTCTTT. The encoded protein is CASSPVGTGRDVNTEAFF.

The chain uses TRBV30 and TRBJ1-4; TRBD1 matches 8 bases. Germline assignment: CDR1 GTSNPN and CDR2 SVGIG (reference sequence). V shed 4 bases, J shed 6 bases, and the junction held 7 bases outside the gene matches. The CDR3 contains 14 residues. CDR3: CAWTQDREDEKLFF. For the CDR3, the DNA is TGTGCCTGGACCCAGGACAGGGAGGATGAAAAACTGTTTTTT. Together with reference TRBV30 and TRBJ1-4, the CDR3 gives the full variable domain: SQTIHQWPATLVQPVGSPLSLECTVEGTSNPNLYWYRQAAGRGLQLLFYSVGIGQISSEVPQNLSASRPQDRQFILSSKKLLLSDSGFYLCAWTQDREDEKLFFGSGTQLSVL.

V usage is TRBV5-1 and J usage is TRBJ1-6; D unclear. Deletions cut 4 bases from V and 7 bases from J, with 18 bases between. The CDR3 covers 16 residues. Germline V gives CDR1 SGHRS, CDR2 YFSETQ. In DNA, the CDR3 is TGCGCCAGCAGCCTCTCCGGAGAACCCAGCAATTCACCCCTCCACTTT. Translating gives CASSLSGEPSNSPLHF.

This rearrangement joins TRBV4-1 to TRBJ2-3; D gene uncertain. Per germline, CDR1 MGHRA and CDR2 YSYEKL. This CDR3 is 15 amino acids long. V was trimmed by 4 bases and J by 2 bases, leaving 13 bases between them. This chain's CDR3 is CASSPPSGYTDTQYF. The CDR3 DNA reads TGCGCCAGCAGCCCCCCATCAGGCTACACAGATACGCAGTATTTT.

The chain recombines TRBV30 with TRBJ1-5, with unresolved D. The germline CDR1 and CDR2 sequences are GTSNPN and SVGIG (reference sequence). The CDR3 is 15 amino acids. Trimming removed 1 base at V and 2 bases at J, with 12 bases between. The CDR3 loop reads CAWSAPHAGNQPQHF. The CDR3, as DNA: TGTGCCTGGAGTGCCCCTCATGCGGGCAATCAGCCCCAGCATTTT.

The rearrangement links TRBV5-1 to TRBJ2-3; 11 bases align to TRBD2. CDR3 length: 15 residues. Germline V gives CDR1 SGHRS, CDR2 YFSETQ. Trimming removed 5 bases from V and 3 bases from J; junction bases left unmatched: 5. CDR3 nucleotide sequence: TGCGCCAGCAGTTTCGGGACTAGCGGTACAGATACGCAGTATTTT. Translated: CASSFGTSGTDTQYF.

This clone showed up just once. V usage is TRBV2 and J usage is TRBJ2-5, with TRBD1 as a possible D gene (5 bases). The ends were cut back, 7 bases at V and 1 base at J, with 10 bases in the middle. Per the germline V gene, CDR1 is SNHLY and CDR2 is FYNNEI. The CDR3 contains 13 residues. The CDR3 nucleotides are TGTGCCAGCAAGGGGCAGGGCCAAGAGACCCAGTACTTC. It encodes CASKGQGQETQYF.

This chain links TRBV3-1 (or the pseudogene TRBV3-2) with TRBJ2-7, with TRBD2 matching over 13 bases. The CDR3 is 15 amino acids. J was trimmed by 2 bases and V by 6 bases; bases with no gene match: 4. Germline V lookup: CDR1 LGHDT, CDR2 YNNKEL (reference sequence). The CDR3: CASSWGLAGTYEQYV. In DNA, the CDR3 is TGTGCCAGCAGTTGGGGACTAGCGGGGACCTACGAGCAGTACGTC.

This clone occurred once. The chain employs TRBV9 and TRBJ1-2, with a weak D call TRBD1 (5 bases). Trimming took 4 bases from V and 4 from J, leaving 17 bases between them. The germline V gene has CDR1 SGDLS and CDR2 YYNGEE. The CDR3 extends over 15 amino acids. Written as DNA, the CDR3 is TGTGCCAGCAGCCCCGTCTTGGGGCAGTTCTATGGCTACACCTTC. Its translation: CASSPVLGQFYGYTF.

This CDR3 is CAWCRGGGNQPQHF. CDR3 DNA: TGTGCCTGGTGCCGGGGAGGCGGTAATCAGCCCCAGCATTTT. The chain is built from TRBV30 and TRBJ1-5; D gene uncertain. Germline V gives CDR1 GTSNPN, CDR2 SVGIG (reference sequence). The CDR3 contains 14 residues. V lost 5 bases and J 4 bases, leaving 15 bases between the germline ends.

The chain employs TRBV6-5 and TRBJ1-5; TRBD1 might be the D (5 bases). This CDR3 has 15 amino acids. CDR1 and CDR2 from the germline V gene are MNHEY and SVGAGI. Between the trimmed V and J ends, which lost 0 bases and 5 bases, there was a span of 11 bases. The CDR3 DNA reads TGTGCCAGCAGTTACTCGCGGGGGTGGGATCAGCCCCAGCATTTT. This sequence encodes CASSYSRGWDQPQHF.

V and J are TRBV19 and TRBJ2-5, with D perhaps TRBD1 (5 bases). Trimming pared 9 bases from V and 2 bases from J, leaving 16 bases between. CDR1 is LNHDA, CDR2 SQIVND, per germline (reference sequence). The CDR3 spans 14 residues. CDR3: CASQGRRLQETQYF. The CDR3 DNA sequence: TGTGCCAGCCAGGGCAGACGCCTACAAGAGACCCAGTACTTC.

V gene TRBV18 combines with J gene TRBJ1-1, with 8 positions matching TRBD1. The germline V gene has CDR1 KGHSH and CDR2 LQKENI. This CDR3 has 17 amino acids. J was trimmed by 1 base and V by 2 bases; bases with no gene match: 9. CDR3 residues: CASSPYTPQGANTEAFF. As DNA, the CDR3 is TGTGCCAGCTCACCATACACACCTCAGGGGGCGAACACTGAAGCTTTCTTT.

This chain uses TRBV4-2 with TRBJ2-5, with 9 bases matching TRBD2. Germline V gene sequence: CDR1 LGHNA, CDR2 YNFKEQ. The CDR3 runs 15 residues. The J segment lost 5 bases and the V segment lost 3 bases, leaving 7 bases of the junction unmatched. CDR3 sequence (DNA): TGTGCCAGCAGCCAGGCGGGGGGGCTATCCGAGACCCAGTACTTC. This sequence encodes CASSQAGGLSETQYF.

The gene calls are TRBV9 and TRBJ2-5; 10 bases agree with TRBD2. Losses at the gene ends were 6 bases for V and 3 bases for J; bases not matched to a gene: 5. The CDR3 is 14 residues long. The germline CDR1 and CDR2 sequences are SGDLS and YYNGEE. CDR3 DNA: TGTGCCAGCACCAGCGGGGGGGTTAAAGAGACCCAGTACTTC. Amino acids: CASTSGGVKETQYF.

The chain links TRBV9 to TRBJ1-3; the match to TRBD1 covers 7 bases. The CDR3 runs 16 residues. Germline lookup yields CDR1 SGDLS and CDR2 YYNGEE. V lost 0 bases and J lost 0; bases outside the gene matches: 3. The DNA for the CDR3 is TGTGCCAGCAGCGTAGGACAGGGCTACTCTGGAAACACCATATATTTT. As protein: CASSVGQGYSGNTIYF.

The chain is built from TRBV9 and TRBJ2-4, with a possible D match to TRBD2 (7 bases). This CDR3 has 18 residues. CDR1 is SGDLS and CDR2 is YYNGEE in the germline V gene. The V end lost 3 bases, the J end lost 0 bases, and 19 bases lay between the germline ends. This chain's CDR3 is CASSAIPEGGGAKNIQYF. CDR3 DNA sequence: TGTGCCAGCAGCGCCATCCCCGAGGGGGGGGGAGCCAAAAACATTCAGTACTTC.

The chain links TRBV12-3 or TRBV12-4 to TRBJ1-4; tentative D call: TRBD1 (5 bases). With 7 bases removed from V and 6 bases from J, the gap between germline ends came to 12 bases. The CDR3 totals 13 residues. The CDR3 DNA reads TGTGCCAGCAAAATCAGGGTTGATGAAAAACTGTTTTTT. Protein sequence: CASKIRVDEKLFF.

This sequence joins TRBV14 and TRBJ1-2; D gene unclear. Germline values: CDR1 SGHDN, CDR2 FVKESK. Trimming pared 0 bases from V and 4 bases from J, leaving 9 bases between. CDR3 length: 14 amino acids. CDR3 DNA: TGTGCCAGCAGCCAAGATCCCTCCTTCTATGGCTACACCTTC. This translates into CASSQDPSFYGYTF.

This clone occurred once. CDR3 nucleotide sequence: TGTGCCAGCAGCGACGACAGGGGCCGGCCTAGCACAGATACGCAGTATTTT. It is translated as CASSDDRGRPSTDTQYF. The chain uses TRBV9 and TRBJ2-3; 8 positions match TRBD1. Germline V gives CDR1 SGDLS, CDR2 YYNGEE. The CDR3 is 17 residues long. Trimming cost V 3 bases and J 0 bases; bases outside gene matches: 9.